These 28 T cell receptor beta chains share one sample of origin, sequenced in a study of identical twins. TCRdb recomputed calls from the 5' RACE reads with MiXCR, one row per CDR3 protein. The sample has roughly 230,000 distinct CDR3 sequences; around 8.3% are singletons. The sample was also reused in another study, on yellow fever vaccine responses in identical twins.

Sequencing was done on a sample of CD8+ T cells sorted from blood. The source of these receptors is a young woman in good health.

The table lists this clonotype with a few counts. The rearrangement joins TRBV2 to TRBJ2-7, with a tentative D call TRBD1 (5 bases). V lost 2 bases, J lost 2 bases, and 13 bases lay in between. Germline loops: CDR1 SNHLY, CDR2 FYNNEI. This CDR3 spans 15 amino acids. The CDR3 here is CASSESTDNAYEQYF. The CDR3 nucleotides are TGTGCCAGCAGTGAATCAACGGACAATGCCTACGAGCAGTACTTC.

V and J are TRBV5-6 and TRBJ1-5; D might be TRBD1 (6 bases). The V end lost 0 bases, the J end lost 5 bases, and 12 bases lay between the germline ends. The germline gives CDR1 SGHDT, CDR2 YYEEEE. There are 15 residues in the CDR3. CDR3: CASSLAGDTHQPQHF. The CDR3 DNA sequence: TGTGCCAGCAGCTTGGCCGGGGACACCCATCAGCCCCAGCATTTT.

This clonotype has more than one count but fewer than ten. The gene calls are TRBV29-1 and TRBJ2-4, with a weak D call TRBD2 (6 bases). This CDR3 spans 17 amino acids. V dropped 0 bases and J dropped 5 bases, with 20 bases sitting between them. Germline V gives CDR1 SQVTM, CDR2 ANQGSEA. DNA of the CDR3: TGCAGCGTTGAAGATCGTAGCAGGACGGGGGTTGAAAACATTCAGTACTTC. Translating it yields CSVEDRSRTGVENIQYF.

This chain uses TRBV11-1 with TRBJ1-3; TRBD1 is a possible D gene (5 bases). Germline CDR1 SGHAT, CDR2 FQDESV (reference sequence). Trimming took 5 bases from V and 0 from J, leaving 20 bases between them. CDR3 length equals 18 residues. CDR3 region: CASSDRDFGYSSGNTIYF. The CDR3 nucleotides read TGTGCCAGCAGCGATCGGGACTTCGGATACAGCTCTGGAAACACCATATATTTT.

This clonotype was seen at least ten times. The gene calls are TRBV6-5 and TRBJ1-1, with 7 bases aligning to TRBD1. Germline-derived CDR1 and CDR2 are MNHEY and SVGAGI. V shed 5 bases and J 7 bases; nucleotides not matched to a gene: 4. The CDR3 spans 12 residues. The CDR3 nucleotides are TGTGCCAGCAGTGGCCGACAGGGTGAAGCTTTCTTT. Translated, it gives CASSGRQGEAFF.

The J gene is TRBJ2-7, the V gene TRBV6-5; TRBD2 is a possible D gene (5 bases). The ends were cut back, 3 bases at V and 3 bases at J, with 6 bases in the middle. This CDR3 spans 12 amino acids. In germline, CDR1 is MNHEY, CDR2 SVGAGI. Written as DNA, the CDR3 is TGTGCCAGCAGTTATGAGGGCTACGAGCAGTACTTC. Translation gives CASSYEGYEQYF.

The chain has TRBV19 and TRBJ2-1; possible D gene TRBD2, 5 bases. Trimming took 4 bases from V and 5 from J, leaving 12 bases between them. In germline, CDR1 is LNHDA, CDR2 SQIVND (reference sequence). The CDR3 sequence is 14 residues long. CDR3 bases: TGTGCCAGTAGTACCAGCGGTAGGGACAATGAGCAGTTCTTC. The encoded protein is CASSTSGRDNEQFF. Together with reference TRBV19 and TRBJ2-1, the CDR3 gives the full variable domain: DGGITQSPKYLFRKEGQNVTLSCEQNLNHDAMYWYRQDPGQGLRLIYYSQIVNDFQKGDIAEGYSVSREKKESFPLTVTSAQKNPTAFYLCASSTSGRDNEQFFGPGTRLTVL.

This clonotype was detected a few times. The chain couples TRBV6-2 or TRBV6-3 to TRBJ2-5; perhaps TRBD1 as D (6 bases). The CDR3 sequence is 13 residues long. V dropped 7 bases and J dropped 3 bases, with 12 bases sitting between them. Germline V lookup: CDR1 MNHEY, CDR2 SVGEGT. The CDR3 sequence is CASMQGWEETQYF. The CDR3 DNA is TGTGCCAGCATGCAGGGGTGGGAAGAGACCCAGTACTTC.

This clonotype was counted many times. The genes are TRBV29-1 and TRBJ2-1; 11 bases align to TRBD1. The CDR3 has 15 residues. The germline gives CDR1 SQVTM, CDR2 ANQGSEA. V gave up 8 bases and J gave up 4 bases; unmatched junction bases: 10. CDR3 amino acids: CSSSGGDRGYNEQFF. DNA for the CDR3: TGCAGCTCCTCCGGAGGGGACAGGGGGTACAATGAGCAGTTCTTC.

This clonotype was observed a handful of times. The V gene is TRBV5-1, the J gene TRBJ1-1; unclear D gene. Germline V gene data show CDR1 as SGHRS and CDR2 as YFSETQ. The CDR3 totals 15 residues. The V end lost 3 bases, the J end lost 0 bases, and 12 bases lay between the germline ends. The CDR3 spells CASSWTDALNTEAFF. For the CDR3, the DNA is TGCGCCAGCAGCTGGACTGACGCTCTGAACACTGAAGCTTTCTTT.

The chain combines TRBV19 with TRBJ2-7; D remains ambiguous. V lost 2 bases, J lost 4 bases, and 9 bases lay in between. This CDR3 is 13 amino acids long. Per germline, CDR1 LNHDA and CDR2 SQIVND (reference sequence). This CDR3 is CASSIMRGYEQYF. The CDR3 nucleotides read TGTGCCAGTAGTATAATGAGAGGTTACGAGCAGTACTTC.

This clonotype has a count of ten or more. This chain uses TRBV27 with TRBJ1-1; D is ambiguous. Germline-derived CDR1 and CDR2 are MNHEY and SMNVEV (reference sequence). Trimming removed 3 bases from V and 3 bases from J, with 11 bases in between. The CDR3 sequence is 14 residues long. The DNA of the CDR3 is TGTGCCAGCAGTTTCACCCTCGGCTACACTGAAGCTTTCTTT. Amino acid sequence: CASSFTLGYTEAFF.

V usage is TRBV24-1 and J usage is TRBJ2-5, with 7 bases that match TRBD2. CDR3 length: 14 amino acids. Trimming removed 2 bases from V and 5 bases from J; junction bases left unmatched: 4. The germline V gene encodes CDR1 KGHDR and CDR2 SFDVKD. The CDR3 reads CATSDWGGKETQYF. The CDR3 region has the DNA TGTGCCACCAGTGATTGGGGGGGTAAGGAGACCCAGTACTTC.

This clonotype was counted between two and nine times. The V gene is TRBV5-5, the J gene TRBJ2-5; the D gene is possibly TRBD2 (6 bases). The CDR3 is 16 amino acids. Germline V gene lookup returns CDR1 SGHKS and CDR2 YYEKEE (reference sequence). Deletions cut 0 bases from V and 5 bases from J, with 17 bases between. The CDR3 nucleotides are TGTGCCAGCAGCTTGGTGTTAGCGGTAACCACGGAGACCCAGTACTTC. This codes for CASSLVLAVTTETQYF.

The genes are TRBV27 and TRBJ2-7; D perhaps matches TRBD2 (5 bases). Trimming shortened V by 5 bases and J by 2 bases, and 16 bases separated the two germline ends. The CDR3 spans 15 residues. CDR1 MNHEY and CDR2 SMNVEV come from the germline V gene (reference sequence). The CDR3 sequence: CASSPRGSVTYEQYF. CDR3 coding DNA: TGTGCCAGCAGTCCCCGGGGTAGCGTGACCTACGAGCAGTACTTC.

The V call is TRBV2, the J call TRBJ2-7, with 7 bases lining up with TRBD1. With 8 bases clipped from V and 0 bases from J, the junction kept 13 bases outside the gene matches. The CDR3 spans 16 residues. Germline assignment: CDR1 SNHLY and CDR2 FYNNEI. The CDR3 region has the DNA TGTGCCAGCCACGAGGGGCAGGGGGTTATCTCCTACGAGCAGTACTTC. This translates into CASHEGQGVISYEQYF.

The gene calls are TRBV15 and TRBJ2-7; D is tentatively TRBD1 or TRBD2 (5 bases each). The germline V and J ends were trimmed by 1 base and 3 bases, with 13 bases remaining between them. CDR1 is LNHNV, CDR2 YYDKDF, per germline (reference sequence). The CDR3 runs to 15 residues. As DNA, the CDR3 is TGTGCCACCAGCAGAGTGGGCCAGGGACGCTACGAGCAGTACTTC. This codes for CATSRVGQGRYEQYF.

In this sample, this clonotype turned up many times. The chain links TRBV7-9 to TRBJ2-1, with D unresolved. The germline V gene has CDR1 SEHNR and CDR2 FQNEAQ (reference sequence). The V end was cut by 6 bases, the J end by 4 bases, with 19 bases between. The CDR3 loop spans 16 amino acids. The CDR3 protein is CASSATGPALYNEQFF. The CDR3 coding sequence is TGTGCCAGCAGTGCGACGGGCCCCGCTTTATACAATGAGCAGTTCTTC.

V gene TRBV5-1 combines with J gene TRBJ1-4, with 7 nucleotides matching TRBD1. V shed 0 bases, J shed 4 bases, and the junction held 6 bases outside the gene matches. Germline V gene lookup returns CDR1 SGHRS and CDR2 YFSETQ. The CDR3 spans 16 residues. The CDR3 nucleotides read TGCGCCAGCAGCTTGGGGAGGACAGGTGATAATGAAAAACTGTTTTTT. Its protein is CASSLGRTGDNEKLFF.

In its sample, this clonotype was seen many times. At one end the junction does not follow the germline gene, possibly because of a read error. This CDR3 is CAISERGLASPLF. In DNA, the CDR3 is TGTGCCATCAGTGAGAGGGGTTTGGCCTCACCCCTATTC. The chain employs TRBV10-3 and TRBJ2-4, with D perhaps matching TRBD1 (5 bases). Germline lookup yields CDR1 ENHRY and CDR2 SYGVKD. The CDR3 extends over 13 amino acids.

In its sample, this clonotype was seen many times. V and J are TRBV29-1 and TRBJ2-7; the D call may be TRBD1 or TRBD2 (7 bases each). The V gene lost 3 bases and the J gene lost 7 bases, with 16 bases spanning the gap. The CDR3 is made up of 13 amino acids. Per the germline V gene, CDR1 is SQVTM and CDR2 is ANQGSEA. The CDR3 sequence: CSVEDRPGGEQYF. In DNA, the CDR3 is TGCAGCGTTGAGGACAGGCCGGGGGGTGAGCAGTACTTC.

The chain links TRBV27 to TRBJ2-3, with D possibly being TRBD2 (5 bases). Germline CDR1 MNHEY, CDR2 SMNVEV (reference sequence). The V end was cut by 4 bases, the J end by 6 bases, with 20 bases between. The CDR3 totals 16 residues. As DNA, the CDR3 is TGTGCCAGCAGTTCCTATCGGGGTGGGGTTGGGGATACGCAGTATTTT. Protein sequence: CASSSYRGGVGDTQYF.

This clonotype was detected many times. The rearrangement joins TRBV2 to TRBJ2-1; TRBD2 matches 7 bases. The V gene's germline CDR1 is SNHLY and CDR2 FYNNEI. The CDR3 runs 16 residues. V was pared by 6 bases and J by 1 base, with 9 bases of the junction left unmatched. The CDR3 coding sequence is TGTGCCAGCAGCCAAATATGGCGGGAGTCCTACAATGAGCAGTTCTTC. Residues: CASSQIWRESYNEQFF.

The V and J genes are TRBV7-3 and TRBJ2-2, with TRBD2 matching 9 bases. CDR1 and CDR2 from the germline V gene are SGHTA and FQGTGA. The CDR3 runs 15 residues. J gave up 3 bases and V 5 bases, and 4 bases lay outside the gene matches. The CDR3 sequence is CASSTSGPHTGELFF. The CDR3 DNA reads TGTGCCAGCAGCACTAGCGGGCCCCACACCGGGGAGCTGTTTTTT.

The chain couples TRBV28 to TRBJ2-7; D remains ambiguous. Per the germline V gene, CDR1 is MDHEN and CDR2 is SYDVKM. V lost 5 bases and J 3 bases, leaving 8 bases between the germline ends. The CDR3 runs 12 residues. The CDR3 DNA reads TGTGCCAGCAGTGTTGGATTCTACGAGCAGTACTTC. Translation gives CASSVGFYEQYF.

In this sample, this clonotype turned up a few times. The rearrangement joins TRBV10-3 to TRBJ2-1; possibly TRBD1 or TRBD2 for D (5 bases each). V dropped 4 bases and J dropped 5 bases, with 15 bases sitting between them. This CDR3 has 15 amino acids. Germline CDR1 is ENHRY and CDR2 is SYGVKD. CDR3 sequence (DNA): TGTGCCATCAGTGGGGCACCGGGACGCCACAATGAGCAGTTCTTC. This sequence encodes CAISGAPGRHNEQFF.

This clonotype was observed a few times. J is TRBJ2-3 and V is TRBV24-1; 14 nucleotides agree with TRBD2. V shed 4 bases, J shed 2 bases, and the junction held 7 bases outside the gene matches. The germline V gene encodes CDR1 KGHDR and CDR2 SFDVKD. There are 18 residues in the CDR3. CDR3: CATSDPRTSGRFTDTQYF. The CDR3 region has the DNA TGTGCCACCAGTGACCCGAGGACTAGCGGGAGGTTCACAGATACGCAGTATTTT.

This sequence joins TRBV12-3 or TRBV12-4 and TRBJ2-7; no reliable D call. CDR3 length equals 15 residues. Between the trimmed V and J ends, which lost 6 bases and 2 bases, there was a span of 17 bases. CDR3 residues: CASSDLPMGPYEQYF. CDR3 DNA sequence: TGTGCCAGCAGCGACTTACCTATGGGCCCCTACGAGCAGTACTTC.